This T cell receptor beta chain was observed in a study of CD8+ T cells in alopecia areata. Stated treatment: oral pan-JAK inhibitor, 5-10 mg twice daily. Alopecia areata patients gave lesional scalp punch biopsies and peripheral blood samples. Following extraction, RNA underwent reverse transcription to cDNA, which served as the sequencing template. The repertoire was sequenced with immunoSEQ multiplex PCR; TCRdb's copy has only in-frame clones and lacks some. The sample has approximately 180,000 clones, 64% seen once. This clone showed up just a few times. Germline CDR1 is SGHTA and CDR2 is FQGTGA. This CDR3 comprises 15 residues. With 5 bases clipped from V and 6 bases from J, the junction kept 9 bases outside the gene matches.

This sequence originates from a human donor with alopecia areata. The chain has TRBV7-3 and TRBJ2-2; 7 nucleotides align to TRBD2. Source: CD4+ T cells sorted from blood, taken around week 49, from a patient treated with tofacitinib. The DNA of the CDR3 is TGTGCCAGCAGCGCCATGGGCGGGGGATCCGGGGAGCTGTTTTTT. This sequence encodes CASSAMGGGSGELFF. Full variable domain (outside the CDR3, taken from reference TRBV7-3 and TRBJ2-2): GAGVSQTPSNKVTEKGKYVELRCDPISGHTALYWYRQSLGQGPEFLIYFQGTGAADDSGLPNDRFFAVRPEGSVSTLKIQRTERGDSAVYLCASSAMGGGSGELFFGEGSRLTVL.